The rows below give T cell receptor beta chains drawn from one sample of a study of shared clonotypes between healthy human individuals. Assay: immunoSEQ multiplex PCR; the TCRdb copy retains only in-frame clones and omits some. Here the sample spans about 1 million clones, about 75% being singletons. Sequencing was carried out using memory CD4+ T cells sorted from blood. These TCRs come from a man aged 18 to 29 in good health. CDR3s include the opening cysteine and the closing phenylalanine or tryptophan. The D gene is left open where the match is weak. Only some rows state a clone size, as once, few, many or a class for expanded clones.

v_gene: TRBV5-1
abundance: .
d_gene: .
j_gene: TRBJ1-5
CDR3aa: CASSPDTLDQPQHF
CDR3nt: TGCGCCAGCAGCCCGGACACTCTCGATCAGCCCCAGCATTTT

v_gene: TRBV7-9
abundance: few
d_gene: .
j_gene: TRBJ2-1
CDR3aa: CASSLESQRGSNEQFF
CDR3nt: TGTGCCAGCAGCTTAGAATCTCAACGGGGGAGCAATGAGCAGTTCTTC

v_gene: TRBV30
abundance: .
d_gene: .
j_gene: TRBJ2-1
CDR3aa: CAWSVRLAGYNEQFF
CDR3nt: TGTGCCTGGAGTGTGAGGCTAGCTGGTTACAATGAGCAGTTCTTC

v_gene: TRBV18
abundance: .
d_gene: TRBD1
j_gene: TRBJ2-7
CDR3aa: CASSLETGAYEQYF
CDR3nt: TGTGCCAGCTCACTAGAGACAGGGGCCTACGAGCAGTACTTC

v_gene: TRBV6-6
abundance: .
d_gene: .
j_gene: TRBJ2-6
CDR3aa: CACSDGASGANVLTF
CDR3nt: TGTGCCTGTAGCGACGGAGCCTCTGGGGCCAACGTCCTGACTTTC

v_gene: TRBV9
abundance: .
d_gene: .
j_gene: TRBJ1-2
CDR3aa: CASSPQGTFYGYTF
CDR3nt: TGTGCCAGCAGCCCCCAGGGGACCTTCTATGGCTACACCTTC

v_gene: TRBV11-2
abundance: .
d_gene: TRBD2
j_gene: TRBJ2-5
CDR3aa: CASSLVSGGFQETQYF
CDR3nt: TGTGCCAGCAGCTTAGTTAGCGGGGGGTTCCAAGAGACCCAGTACTTC

v_gene: TRBV10-2
abundance: few
d_gene: .
j_gene: TRBJ1-6
CDR3aa: CASSGNSPLHF
CDR3nt: TGCGCCAGCAGTGGGAATTCACCCCTCCACTTT

v_gene: TRBV7-3
abundance: few
d_gene: .
j_gene: TRBJ2-5
CDR3aa: CASSTRHQETQYF
CDR3nt: TGTGCCAGCAGCACCCGACATCAAGAGACCCAGTACTTC

v_gene: TRBV27
abundance: .
d_gene: .
j_gene: TRBJ2-3
CDR3aa: CASSQVTTRMLSSDTQYF
CDR3nt: TGTGCCAGCAGTCAAGTAACAACCCGGATGTTGTCGAGTGATACGCAGTATTTT

v_gene: TRBV2
abundance: .
d_gene: TRBD1
j_gene: TRBJ1-5
CDR3aa: CASSEEDRARDF
CDR3nt: TGTGCCAGCAGTGAGGAAGACAGGGCCCGCGATTTT

v_gene: TRBV12-2
abundance: .
d_gene: .
j_gene: TRBJ1-5
CDR3aa: CASRLAGSRLNQPQHF
CDR3nt: TGTGCAAGTCGCTTAGCAGGAAGTAGACTGAATCAGCCCCAGCATTTT

v_gene: TRBV5-1
abundance: once
d_gene: .
j_gene: TRBJ2-1
CDR3aa: CASSYSQPHNEQFF
CDR3nt: TGCGCCAGCAGCTATTCCCAGCCCCACAATGAGCAGTTCTTC

v_gene: TRBV2
abundance: .
d_gene: .
j_gene: TRBJ1-2
CDR3aa: CASRLYGYTF
CDR3nt: TGTGCCAGCAGGTTATATGGCTACACCTTC

v_gene: TRBV12-5
abundance: .
d_gene: TRBD2
j_gene: TRBJ2-2
CDR3aa: CASGFRTSGNTGELFF
CDR3nt: TGTGCTAGTGGTTTTAGGACTAGCGGGAACACCGGGGAGCTGTTTTTT

v_gene: TRBV27
abundance: .
d_gene: TRBD2
j_gene: TRBJ2-1
CDR3aa: CASSLSIGTSREQFF
CDR3nt: TGTGCCAGCAGTTTATCGATCGGGACTAGCCGTGAGCAGTTCTTC

v_gene: TRBV14
abundance: .
d_gene: TRBD1
j_gene: TRBJ1-1
CDR3aa: CASSAQRTGGGTEAFF
CDR3nt: TGTGCCAGCAGCGCCCAAAGGACAGGGGGCGGCACTGAAGCTTTCTTT

v_gene: TRBV15
abundance: once
d_gene: .
j_gene: TRBJ1-1
CDR3aa: CATSRESGLGGAFF
CDR3nt: TGTGCCACCAGCAGAGAGAGCGGGCTGGGTGGAGCTTTCTTT

v_gene: TRBV2
abundance: .
d_gene: .
j_gene: TRBJ2-2
CDR3aa: CASSLFLQGHRKVGELFF
CDR3nt: TGTGCCAGCAGTCTTTTTCTACAGGGTCATAGGAAGGTCGGGGAGCTGTTTTTT

v_gene: TRBV10-1
abundance: .
d_gene: TRBD2
j_gene: TRBJ2-1
CDR3aa: CASSTSGGMNEQFF
CDR3nt: TGCGCCAGCAGTACTAGCGGGGGGATGAATGAGCAGTTCTTC

v_gene: TRBV4-3
abundance: .
d_gene: .
j_gene: TRBJ2-2
CDR3aa: CASSQEVALSGELFF
CDR3nt: TGCGCCAGCAGCCAAGAGGTGGCTCTGTCCGGGGAGCTGTTTTTT

v_gene: TRBV20-1
abundance: .
d_gene: .
j_gene: TRBJ1-2
CDR3aa: CSARRDGYTF
CDR3nt: TGCAGTGCTAGAAGGGATGGCTACACCTTC

v_gene: TRBV7-2
abundance: .
d_gene: .
j_gene: TRBJ1-1
CDR3aa: CASSLAAVANTEAFF
CDR3nt: TGTGCCAGCAGCTTAGCGGCAGTAGCGAACACTGAAGCTTTCTTT

v_gene: TRBV18
abundance: .
d_gene: .
j_gene: TRBJ1-6
CDR3aa: CASSPPVGGSPLHF
CDR3nt: TGTGCCAGCTCACCACCGGTCGGGGGGTCACCCCTCCACTTT

v_gene: TRBV20-1
abundance: once
d_gene: .
j_gene: TRBJ2-7
CDR3aa: CSALDYEQYF
CDR3nt: TGCAGTGCCCTAGATTACGAGCAGTACTTC

v_gene: TRBV5-1
abundance: .
d_gene: TRBD2
j_gene: TRBJ2-7
CDR3aa: CASSLGGPSGGEQYF
CDR3nt: TGCGCCAGCAGCTTGGGGGGTCCCTCGGGAGGCGAGCAGTACTTC

v_gene: TRBV18
abundance: .
d_gene: .
j_gene: TRBJ2-2
CDR3aa: CASSPFNRINTGELFF
CDR3nt: TGTGCCAGCTCACCATTTAACAGGATAAACACCGGGGAGCTGTTTTTT

v_gene: TRBV19
abundance: .
d_gene: .
j_gene: TRBJ1-6
CDR3aa: CASMSPGLGNSPLHF
CDR3nt: TGTGCCAGTATGAGTCCGGGACTGGGCAATTCACCCCTCCACTTT

v_gene: TRBV7-6
abundance: .
d_gene: .
j_gene: TRBJ1-5
CDR3aa: CASSFDGNQPQHF
CDR3nt: TGTGCCAGCAGCTTTGACGGGAATCAGCCCCAGCATTTT

v_gene: TRBV19
abundance: few
d_gene: .
j_gene: TRBJ1-2
CDR3aa: CASSIQGPPYGYTF
CDR3nt: TGTGCCAGTAGTATCCAGGGTCCCCCTTATGGCTACACCTTC

v_gene: TRBV2
abundance: .
d_gene: .
j_gene: TRBJ2-5
CDR3aa: CASSEEGGHQETQYF
CDR3nt: TGTGCCAGCAGTGAAGAGGGGGGGCACCAAGAGACCCAGTACTTC

v_gene: TRBV5-1
abundance: .
d_gene: TRBD1
j_gene: TRBJ2-1
CDR3aa: CASSLDRGRLDNEQFF
CDR3nt: TGCGCCAGCAGCTTGGACAGGGGGAGGCTCGACAATGAGCAGTTCTTC